The T cell receptor beta chain described here comes from a study of blood T cell repertoires in COVID-19. Sequencing was performed with immunoSEQ multiplex PCR; in TCRdb, only in-frame clones are kept and a portion is missing. The repertoire consists of some 50,000 clones, with less than 90% occurring once and the leading ten covering roughly 2.7%. The CDR3 is 17 residues long. Trimming took 4 bases from V and 1 from J; bases not matched to a gene: 12. Germline-derived CDR1 and CDR2 are SGDLS and YYNGEE. The clonotype comes from a man aged 50 to 59 with acute or convalescent COVID-19. The sequenced sample consisted of peripheral blood. V is TRBV9 and J is TRBJ1-1, with TRBD1 identical over 8 bases. The CDR3 region has the DNA TGTGCCAGCAGCTCTCTCGGCAGGGGGCCTCGGAACACTGAAGCTTTCTTT. Amino acids: CASSSLGRGPRNTEAFF.